Listed below are T cell receptor beta chains from one sample, sequenced in a study of cytomegalovirus exposure and HLA in healthy donors. TCRdb keeps only in-frame clones here, not all; method: immunoSEQ multiplex PCR. In the table there are 150,000 to 170,000 clones, around 81% of which are singletons. Sequenced: PBMCs. Receptors were obtained from a woman aged 40 to 55 in good health and CMV-seropositive. The CDR3 runs from the conserved cysteine through the conserved F or W. D genes are given only for firm matches. The size entry is marked missing in some rows and otherwise reads once, few, many or a size class.

TRBJ2-1	.	.	15	TRBV9	TGTGCCAGCAGCTTTCGGGATTACTCCTACAATGAGCAGTTCTTC	CASSFRDYSYNEQFF
TRBJ2-4	.	.	14	TRBV2	TGTGCCAGCGCTGCGGGACTAGCCAAAAACATTCAGTACTTC	CASAAGLAKNIQYF
TRBJ1-1	.	TRBD1	15	TRBV6-5	TGTGCCAGTCTCAACCGGGACAGGGGTCGGACTGAAGCTTTCTTT	CASLNRDRGRTEAFF
TRBJ2-3	few	TRBD2	15	TRBV14	TGTGCCAGCAGCCCAGCGGGAGTGAGGGGAGATACGCAGTATTTT	CASSPAGVRGDTQYF
TRBJ2-1	.	TRBD2	21	TRBV5-1	TGCGCCAGCAGCTTGCGTCCTAGCGGGAGGCCGGCACCCAGCTCCTACAATGAGCAGTTCTTC	CASSLRPSGRPAPSSYNEQFF
TRBJ2-1	.	TRBD2	15	TRBV6-5	TGTGCCAGCAGTCAGGGACTAGCGGGAGTAGTTGAGCAGTTCTTC	CASSQGLAGVVEQFF
TRBJ2-7	.	TRBD2	18	TRBV13	TGTGCCAGCAGCTTAGTGGGACTAGCGGGAGGACCGCCCTACGAGCAGTACTTC	CASSLVGLAGGPPYEQYF
TRBJ2-5	.	TRBD2	13	TRBV5-1	TGCGCCAGCACCACCGGGACTAGGGATACCCAGTACTTC	CASTTGTRDTQYF
TRBJ2-1	.	.	17	TRBV9	TGTGCCAGCAGCGTAGAACCGCGGAGCGGTCCCTACAATGAGCAGTTCTTC	CASSVEPRSGPYNEQFF
TRBJ2-1	.	.	16	TRBV28	TGTGCCAGCAGTTTATGGGGTGCGGGATCGAACAATGAGCAGTTCTTC	CASSLWGAGSNNEQFF
TRBJ2-5	.	TRBD1	15	TRBV2	TGTGCCAGCAGTTTGACCGGGACAGGGATAGAGACCCAGTACTTC	CASSLTGTGIETQYF
TRBJ2-7	few	TRBD1	15	TRBV7-6	TGTGCCAGCAGCTTAGGCACAGGGGGTGCCTACGAGCAGTACTTC	CASSLGTGGAYEQYF
TRBJ2-3	.	.	15	TRBV28	TGTGCCAGCAGCCTAAGGGGAAAGGAATGGGATACGCAGTATTTT	CASSLRGKEWDTQYF
TRBJ2-5	.	TRBD2	15	TRBV30	TGTGCCTGGAGGCGGGGGAGCGGGAAAGGGGAGACCCAGTACTTC	CAWRRGSGKGETQYF
TRBJ2-1	few	.	11	TRBV28	TGTGCCAGTAGAATATACAATGAGCAGTTCTTC	CASRIYNEQFF
TRBJ2-1	.	.	10	TRBV27	TGTGCCAGCAGAGGACATTCCGAGTTCTTC	CASRGHSEFF
TRBJ1-1	.	TRBD1	15	TRBV30	TGTGCCTGGAGTAAGACAGGGGGTTCGAGCACTGAAGCTTTCTTT	CAWSKTGGSSTEAFF
TRBJ1-2	few	.	13	TRBV28	TGTGCCAGCACCTACTTACAGGGTGGTGGCTACACCTTC	CASTYLQGGGYTF
TRBJ2-3	.	.	14	TRBV6-6	TGTGCCATCCATTCGGGAGCTAGCACAGATACGCAGTATTTT	CAIHSGASTDTQYF
TRBJ2-3	.	TRBD2	17	TRBV14	TGTGCCAGCAGCCAAGCTGTGGGAGGGCCTTCTCCGAATACGCAGTATTTT	CASSQAVGGPSPNTQYF
TRBJ2-7	.	.	13	TRBV6-6	TGTGCCAGCAGTTACCTTAGCTCCTACGAGCAGTATTTC	CASSYLSSYEQYF
TRBJ2-7	.	.	13	TRBV7-2	TGTGCCAGCAGCCCAGCCAGGAACTACGAGCAGTACTTC	CASSPARNYEQYF
TRBJ2-7	.	.	14	TRBV10-3	TGTGCCATCGGAGAGGGAGCCAAAGGCCACGAGCAGTACTTC	CAIGEGAKGHEQYF
TRBJ2-7	.	.	15	TRBV5-4	TGTGCCAGCAGCCCCGGCGGAGCAGGGACTTACGAGCAGTACTTC	CASSPGGAGTYEQYF
TRBJ2-3	.	TRBD1	14	TRBV18	TGTGCCAGCTCACGGGACAGGGGTACAGATACGCAGTATTTT	CASSRDRGTDTQYF
TRBJ2-1	.	.	18	TRBV4-1	TGCGCCAGCAGCCATATCGATATGGGACTCAGCTCCTACAATGAGCAGTTCTTC	CASSHIDMGLSSYNEQFF
TRBJ2-3	.	TRBD2	16	TRBV5-1	TGCGCCAGCAGCCGGGGACTAGCGGGGAGCACAGATACGCAGTATTTT	CASSRGLAGSTDTQYF
TRBJ2-1	.	.	13	TRBV25-1	TGTGCCAGCAGTGGGACAGCCTACAATGAGCAGTTCTTC	CASSGTAYNEQFF
TRBJ2-1	.	.	14	TRBV19	TGTGCCAGTAGAGACAGGCCTCCCTACAATGAGCAGTTCTTC	CASRDRPPYNEQFF
TRBJ2-3	.	TRBD2	15	TRBV9	TGTGCCAGCAGCCCCACGGCGGGAGGTCAATATACGCAGTATTTT	CASSPTAGGQYTQYF
TRBJ1-3	.	.	12	TRBV28	TGTGCCAGCCGGGGCTCTGGAAACACCATATATTTT	CASRGSGNTIYF